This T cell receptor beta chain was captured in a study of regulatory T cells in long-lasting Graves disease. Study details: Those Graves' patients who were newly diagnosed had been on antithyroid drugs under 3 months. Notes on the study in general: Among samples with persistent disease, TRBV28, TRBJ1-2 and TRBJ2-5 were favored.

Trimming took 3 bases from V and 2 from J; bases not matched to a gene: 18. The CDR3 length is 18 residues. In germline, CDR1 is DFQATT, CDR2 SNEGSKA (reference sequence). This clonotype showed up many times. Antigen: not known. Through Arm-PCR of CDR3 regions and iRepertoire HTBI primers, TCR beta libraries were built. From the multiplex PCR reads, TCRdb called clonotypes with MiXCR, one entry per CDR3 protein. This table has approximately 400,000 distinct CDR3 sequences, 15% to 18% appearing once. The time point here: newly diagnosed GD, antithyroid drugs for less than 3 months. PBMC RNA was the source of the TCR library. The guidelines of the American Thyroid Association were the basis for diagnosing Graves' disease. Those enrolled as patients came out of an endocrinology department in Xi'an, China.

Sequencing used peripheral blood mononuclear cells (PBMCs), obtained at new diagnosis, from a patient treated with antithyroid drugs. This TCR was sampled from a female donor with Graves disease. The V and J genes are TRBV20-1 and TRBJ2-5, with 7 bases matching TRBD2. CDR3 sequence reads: CSASGGWLWSAPQETQYF. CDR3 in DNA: TGCAGTGCTAGCGGGGGGTGGCTCTGGTCTGCTCCACAAGAGACCCAGTACTTC.